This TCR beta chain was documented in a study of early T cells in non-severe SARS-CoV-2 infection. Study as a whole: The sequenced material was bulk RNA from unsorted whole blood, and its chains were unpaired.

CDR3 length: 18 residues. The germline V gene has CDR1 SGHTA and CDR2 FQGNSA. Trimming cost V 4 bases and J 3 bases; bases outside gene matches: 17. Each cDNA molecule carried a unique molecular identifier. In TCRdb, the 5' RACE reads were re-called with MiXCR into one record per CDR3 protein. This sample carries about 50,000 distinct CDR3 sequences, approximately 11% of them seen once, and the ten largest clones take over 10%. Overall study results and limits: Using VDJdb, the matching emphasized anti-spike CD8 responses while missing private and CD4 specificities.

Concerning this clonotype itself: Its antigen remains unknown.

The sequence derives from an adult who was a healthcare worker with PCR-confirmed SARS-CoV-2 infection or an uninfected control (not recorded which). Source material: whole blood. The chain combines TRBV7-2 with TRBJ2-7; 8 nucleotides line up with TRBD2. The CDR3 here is CASSSAMTGGAGIYEQYF. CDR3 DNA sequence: TGTGCCAGCAGCTCGGCCATGACGGGGGGGGCCGGTATCTACGAGCAGTACTTC.